This TCR beta chain is from a study of human CD8 memory T cell subsets (dated by TCRdb to the early 2020s). With respect to the entire study: The clonal relationships among stem-like (TSTEM), progenitor exhausted-like (TPEX) and effector memory CD8+ T cell subsets were assessed by comparing the TCRbeta repertoires of these subsets. TCRbeta repertoires were obtained from TSTEM, TPEX and effector memory subsets contributed by each of over five donors.

As encoded in the germline V gene, CDR1 is MDHEN while CDR2 is SYDVKM. The CDR3 has 13 amino acids, counting the end cysteine and phenylalanine. A DNA sequence was not provided. Sequencing relied on a NextSeq 550. A Human TCR Profiling Kit was used to prepare UMI-labeled 5' RACE TCRbeta libraries. Every TCRbeta library was prepared in parallel, with the same number of PCR cycles used for all of the libraries. In the source study's methods: Between 3,000 and 18,000 functional CDR3beta clonotypes were contained in each TCRbeta library. MIGEC 1.2.9 was used for UMI extraction and consensus assembly, with at least three reads per UMI being required. MiXCR 3.0.3 was used to extract in-frame CDR3beta repertoires. Each sample was downsampled to 42,000 randomly selected UMIs before diversity metrics were computed in VDJtools 1.2.1. Repertoire overlap metrics D, R and F2 were calculated in VDJtools for the top 3,000 clones of each sample pair. Following TCRdb reprocessing, every CDR3 protein sequence forms one entry, and DNA is not provided. It is TCRdb's table, rather than the study itself, that gives the V and J calls and clone size. The sample's table covers about 11,000 distinct CDR3 sequences. The top ten clonotypes cover over 12% of the sample.

Overall study outcomes, separate from this receptor: The stem-like TSTEM and TPEX subsets each shared clonotypes with effector memory cells, but the TSTEM and TPEX repertoires had minimal overlap with each other, suggesting distinct antigen spectra. Greater repertoire diversity in TSTEM than in TPEX subsets was suggested by Chao1 estimates, potentially reflecting a broader range of specificities. Sequencing was limited to TCRbeta chains, and the repertoire comparisons were based on about 6 donors analyzed with paired t-tests and Bonferroni correction. TSTEM and TPEX subsets showed similarly high normalized Shannon-Wiener diversity, whereas effector memory subsets were comparatively less diverse.

Notes on this clonotype: Its antigen is still unknown.

CCR7+ PD-1- TIGIT- cells were the ones classified as stem-like memory CD8+ T cells (TSTEM). Density gradient separation was used to isolate peripheral blood mononuclear cells from healthy donor buffy coats. The study enriched total CD8+ T cells through negative magnetic separation using EasySep or MojoSort CD8+ T cell isolation kits. For each subset, total RNA was extracted using an RNeasy Mini Kit from duplicate vials of about 150,000 sorted CD8+ T cells. PBMCs were used either fresh or after being cryopreserved in fetal bovine serum containing roughly 9.8% DMSO. Fluorescence-activated cell sorting on a FACSAria III was used to sort the CD8+ T cell subsets to purity.

The chain employs TRBV28 and TRBJ1-1; absent DNA, TCRdb's TRBD1 call cannot be checked. The sequenced material came from CD8+ stem-like memory T cells (TSCM and TCM) sorted from PBMCs. Read against the paper, the sample's cell subset or site label means: stem-like memory CD8 T cells (TSTEM), CCR7+ PD-1- TIGIT-. The sequence came from a human donor in good health. The CDR3 protein is CASRRGTYTEAFF.